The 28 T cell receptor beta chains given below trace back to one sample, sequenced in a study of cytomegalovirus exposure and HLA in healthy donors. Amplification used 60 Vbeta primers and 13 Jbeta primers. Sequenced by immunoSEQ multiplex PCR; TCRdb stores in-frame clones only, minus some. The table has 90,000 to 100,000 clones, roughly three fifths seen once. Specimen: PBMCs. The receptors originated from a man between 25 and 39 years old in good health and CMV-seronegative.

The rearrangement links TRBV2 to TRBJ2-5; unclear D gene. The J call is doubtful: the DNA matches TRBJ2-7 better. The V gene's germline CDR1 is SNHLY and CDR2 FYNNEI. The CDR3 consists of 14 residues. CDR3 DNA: TGTGCCAGATCCCAGGTCTCGGCCCCAGACGAGCAGTACTTC. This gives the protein CARSQVSAPDEQYF.

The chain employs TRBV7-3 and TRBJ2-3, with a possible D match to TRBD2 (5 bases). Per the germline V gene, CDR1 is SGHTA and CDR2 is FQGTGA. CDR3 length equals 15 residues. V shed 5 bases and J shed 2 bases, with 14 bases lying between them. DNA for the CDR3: TGTGCCAGCAGCCCCGGCGGGTTTGACACAGATACGCAGTATTTT. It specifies CASSPGGFDTDTQYF.

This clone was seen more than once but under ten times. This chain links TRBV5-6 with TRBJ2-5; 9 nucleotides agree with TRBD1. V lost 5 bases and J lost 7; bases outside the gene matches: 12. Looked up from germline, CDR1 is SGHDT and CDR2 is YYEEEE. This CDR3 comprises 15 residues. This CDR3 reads CASSRGTGWRGTQYF. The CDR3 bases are TGTGCCAGCAGTCGCGGGACAGGGTGGAGGGGGACCCAGTACTTC.

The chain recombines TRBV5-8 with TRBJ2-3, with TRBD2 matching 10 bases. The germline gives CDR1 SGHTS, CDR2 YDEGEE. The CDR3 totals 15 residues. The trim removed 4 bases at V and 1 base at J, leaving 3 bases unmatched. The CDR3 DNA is TGTGCCAGCAGCATGCTAGCGGGGGGCACAGATACGCAGTATTTT. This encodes CASSMLAGGTDTQYF. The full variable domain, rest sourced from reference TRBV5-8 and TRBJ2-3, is EAGVTQSPTHLIKTRGQQATLRCSPISGHTSVYWYQQALGLGLQFLLWYDEGEERNRGNFPPRFSGRQFPNYSSELNVNALELEDSALYLCASSMLAGGTDTQYFGPGTRLTVL.

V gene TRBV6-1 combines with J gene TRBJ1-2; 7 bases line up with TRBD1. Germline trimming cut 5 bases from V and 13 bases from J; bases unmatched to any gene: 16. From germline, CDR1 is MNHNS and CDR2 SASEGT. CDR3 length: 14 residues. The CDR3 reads CASSTGQRSSSSTF. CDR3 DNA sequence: TGTGCCAGCAGTACGGGACAGCGGTCGAGTTCTTCCACCTTC.

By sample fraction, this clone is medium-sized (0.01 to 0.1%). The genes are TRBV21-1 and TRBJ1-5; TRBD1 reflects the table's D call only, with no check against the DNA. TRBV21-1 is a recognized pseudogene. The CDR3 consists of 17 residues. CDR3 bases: TGTGCCAGCAGCAAAATCGGATCCGGGACAGGGCATCAGCCCCAGCATTTT. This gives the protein CASSKIGSGTGHQPQHF.

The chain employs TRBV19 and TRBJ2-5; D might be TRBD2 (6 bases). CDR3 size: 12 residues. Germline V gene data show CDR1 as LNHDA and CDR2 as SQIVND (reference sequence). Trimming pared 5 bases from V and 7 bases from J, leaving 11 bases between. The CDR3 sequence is CASSGGYGTQYF. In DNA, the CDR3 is TGTGCCAGTAGTGGAGGGTACGGGACCCAGTACTTC.

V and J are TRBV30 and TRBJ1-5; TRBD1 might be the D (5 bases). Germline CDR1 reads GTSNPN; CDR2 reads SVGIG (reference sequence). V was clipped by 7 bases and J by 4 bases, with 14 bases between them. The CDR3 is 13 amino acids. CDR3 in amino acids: CAYSGGSNQPQHF. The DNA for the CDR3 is TGTGCCTACTCCGGGGGTAGTAATCAGCCCCAGCATTTT.

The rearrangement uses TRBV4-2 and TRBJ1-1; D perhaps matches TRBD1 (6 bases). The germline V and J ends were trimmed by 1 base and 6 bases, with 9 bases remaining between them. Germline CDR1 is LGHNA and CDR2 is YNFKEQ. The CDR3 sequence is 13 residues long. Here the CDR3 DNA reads TGTGCCAGCAGCCAAGGACAGGACTCTGAAGCTTTCTTT. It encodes CASSQGQDSEAFF.

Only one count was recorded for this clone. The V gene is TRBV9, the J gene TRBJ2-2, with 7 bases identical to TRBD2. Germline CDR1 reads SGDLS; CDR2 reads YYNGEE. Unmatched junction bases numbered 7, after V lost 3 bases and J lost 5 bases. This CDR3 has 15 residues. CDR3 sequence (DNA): TGTGCCAGCAGCGACGGACTAGTTTGGACCGGGGAGCTGTTTTTT. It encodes CASSDGLVWTGELFF. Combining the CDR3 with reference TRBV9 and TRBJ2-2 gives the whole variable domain DSGVTQTPKHLITATGQRVTLRCSPRSGDLSVYWYQQSLDQGLQFLIQYYNGEERAKGNILERFSAQQFPDLHSELNLSSLELGDSALYFCASSDGLVWTGELFFGEGSRLTVL.

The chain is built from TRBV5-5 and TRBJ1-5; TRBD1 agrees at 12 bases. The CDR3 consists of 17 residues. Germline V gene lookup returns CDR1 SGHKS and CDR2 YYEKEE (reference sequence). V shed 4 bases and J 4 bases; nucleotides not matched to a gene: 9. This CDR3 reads CASSAAGTGGANQPQHF. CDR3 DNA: TGTGCCAGCAGCGCTGCCGGGACAGGGGGCGCAAATCAGCCCCAGCATTTT.

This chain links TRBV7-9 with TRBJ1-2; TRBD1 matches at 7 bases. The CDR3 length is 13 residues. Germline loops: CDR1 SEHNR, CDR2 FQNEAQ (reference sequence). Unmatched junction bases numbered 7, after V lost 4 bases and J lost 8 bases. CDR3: CASSSRQGYGYTF. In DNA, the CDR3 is TGTGCCAGCAGCTCCAGACAGGGATACGGCTACACCTTC. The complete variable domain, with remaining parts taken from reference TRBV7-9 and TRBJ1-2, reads DTGVSQNPRHKITKRGQNVTFRCDPISEHNRLYWYRQTLGQGPEFLTYFQNEAQLEKSRLLSDRFSAERPKGSFSTLEIQRTEQGDSAMYLCASSSRQGYGYTFGSGTRLTVV.

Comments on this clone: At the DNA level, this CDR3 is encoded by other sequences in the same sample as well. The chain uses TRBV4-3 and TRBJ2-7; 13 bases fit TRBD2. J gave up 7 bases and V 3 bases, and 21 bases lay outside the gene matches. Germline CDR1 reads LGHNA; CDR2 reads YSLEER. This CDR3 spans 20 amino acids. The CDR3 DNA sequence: TGCGCCAGCAGCCAGCACAACTGGACTAGCGGGGGACTTCCCAACTATGAGCAGTACTTC. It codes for CASSQHNWTSGGLPNYEQYF.

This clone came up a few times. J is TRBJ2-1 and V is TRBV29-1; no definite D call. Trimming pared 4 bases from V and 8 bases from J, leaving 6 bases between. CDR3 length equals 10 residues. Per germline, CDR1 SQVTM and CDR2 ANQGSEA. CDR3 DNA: TGCAGCGTTGTTATTTATGAGCAGTTCTTC. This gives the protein CSVVIYEQFF.

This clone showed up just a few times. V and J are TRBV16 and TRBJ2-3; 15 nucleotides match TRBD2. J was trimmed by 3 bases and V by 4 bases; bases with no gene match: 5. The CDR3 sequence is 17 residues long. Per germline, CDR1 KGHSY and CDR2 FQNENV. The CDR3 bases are TGTGCCAGCAGCCCGGGACTAGCGGGAGGTACTACAGATACGCAGTATTTT. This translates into CASSPGLAGGTTDTQYF.

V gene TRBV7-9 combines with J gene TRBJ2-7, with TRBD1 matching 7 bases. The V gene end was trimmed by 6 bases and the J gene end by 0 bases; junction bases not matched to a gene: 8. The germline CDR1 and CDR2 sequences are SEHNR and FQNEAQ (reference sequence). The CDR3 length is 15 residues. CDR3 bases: TGTGCCAGCAGACCGGGACAGCCATACTCCTACGAGCAGTACTTC. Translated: CASRPGQPYSYEQYF.

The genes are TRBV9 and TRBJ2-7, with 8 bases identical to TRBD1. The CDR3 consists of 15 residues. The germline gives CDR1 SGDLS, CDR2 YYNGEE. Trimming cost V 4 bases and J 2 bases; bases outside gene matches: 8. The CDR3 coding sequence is TGTGCCAGCAGCTCATATCAGGACAGGGCCTACGAGCAGTACTTC. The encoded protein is CASSSYQDRAYEQYF.

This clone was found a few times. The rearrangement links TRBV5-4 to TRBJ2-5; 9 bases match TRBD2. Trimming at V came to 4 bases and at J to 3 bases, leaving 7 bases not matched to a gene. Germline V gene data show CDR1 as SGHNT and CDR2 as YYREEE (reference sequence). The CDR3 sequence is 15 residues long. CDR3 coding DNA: TGTGCCAGCAGCCCCGGGGGCGGGAGGGAAGAGACCCAGTACTTC. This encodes CASSPGGGREETQYF. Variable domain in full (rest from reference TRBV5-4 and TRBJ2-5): ETGVTQSPTHLIKTRGQQVTLRCSSQSGHNTVSWYQQALGQGPQFIFQYYREEENGRGNFPPRFSGLQFPNYSSELNVNALELDDSALYLCASSPGGGREETQYFGPGTRLLVL.

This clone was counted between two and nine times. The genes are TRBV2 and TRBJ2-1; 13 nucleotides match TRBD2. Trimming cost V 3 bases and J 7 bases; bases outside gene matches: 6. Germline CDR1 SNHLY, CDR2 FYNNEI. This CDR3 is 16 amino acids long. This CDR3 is CASSDPGLAGTNEQFF. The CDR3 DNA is TGTGCCAGCAGTGACCCGGGACTAGCGGGAACTAATGAGCAGTTCTTC.

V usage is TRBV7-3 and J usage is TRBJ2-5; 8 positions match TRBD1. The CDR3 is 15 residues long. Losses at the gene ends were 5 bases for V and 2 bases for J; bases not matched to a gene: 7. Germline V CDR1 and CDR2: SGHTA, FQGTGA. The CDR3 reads CASSALGTGQETQYF. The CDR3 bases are TGTGCCAGCAGCGCCCTAGGGACAGGACAAGAGACCCAGTACTTC.

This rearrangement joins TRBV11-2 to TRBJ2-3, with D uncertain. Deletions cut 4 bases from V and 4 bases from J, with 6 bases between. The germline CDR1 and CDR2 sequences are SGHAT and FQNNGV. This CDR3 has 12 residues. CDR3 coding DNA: TGTGCCAGCAGCTCCTCTGCAGATACGCAGTATTTT. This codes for CASSSSADTQYF.

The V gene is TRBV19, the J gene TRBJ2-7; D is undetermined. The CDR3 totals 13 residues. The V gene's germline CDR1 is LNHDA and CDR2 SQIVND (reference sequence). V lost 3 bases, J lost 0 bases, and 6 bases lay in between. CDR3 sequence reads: CASSIQNSYEQYF. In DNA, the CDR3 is TGTGCCAGTAGTATCCAGAACTCCTACGAGCAGTACTTC.

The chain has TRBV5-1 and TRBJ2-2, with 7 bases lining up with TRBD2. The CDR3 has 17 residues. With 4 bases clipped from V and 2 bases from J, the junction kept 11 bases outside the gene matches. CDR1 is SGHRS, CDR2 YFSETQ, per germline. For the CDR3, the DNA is TGCGCCAGCAGCCCGCCCGTGGCGGGAGCTAACACCGGGGAGCTGTTTTTT. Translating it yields CASSPPVAGANTGELFF.

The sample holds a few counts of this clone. The CDR3 loop is CASSMGPQGGMNTEAFF. The CDR3 bases are TGTGCCAGTAGTATGGGACCCCAAGGGGGCATGAACACTGAAGCTTTCTTT. J is TRBJ1-1 and V is TRBV19; 7 nucleotides line up with TRBD1. Germline V CDR1 and CDR2: LNHDA, SQIVND (reference sequence). The CDR3 has 17 residues. V lost 3 bases, J lost 0 bases, and 10 bases stayed unmatched.

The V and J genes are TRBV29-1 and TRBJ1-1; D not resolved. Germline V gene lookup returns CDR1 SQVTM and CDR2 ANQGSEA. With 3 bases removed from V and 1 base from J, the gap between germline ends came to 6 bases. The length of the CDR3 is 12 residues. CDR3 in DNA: TGCAGCGTTGAGGGCAGGAACACTGAAGCTTTCTTT. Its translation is CSVEGRNTEAFF.

CDR3: CASSGTGRGEQYF. CDR3 coding DNA: TGTGCCAGCAGTGGGACAGGTCGTGGCGAGCAGTACTTC. The chain joins TRBV2 to TRBJ2-7; 7 bases are shared with TRBD1. The CDR3 totals 13 residues. The J segment lost 6 bases and the V segment lost 4 bases, leaving 6 bases of the junction unmatched. The V gene's germline CDR1 is SNHLY and CDR2 FYNNEI.

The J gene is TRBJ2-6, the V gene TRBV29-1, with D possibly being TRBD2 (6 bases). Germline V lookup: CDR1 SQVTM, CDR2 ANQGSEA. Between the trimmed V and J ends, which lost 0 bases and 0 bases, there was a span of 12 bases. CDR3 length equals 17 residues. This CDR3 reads CSVEDRGGASGANVLTF. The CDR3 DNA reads TGCAGCGTTGAAGATCGGGGAGGAGCCTCTGGGGCCAACGTCCTGACTTTC.

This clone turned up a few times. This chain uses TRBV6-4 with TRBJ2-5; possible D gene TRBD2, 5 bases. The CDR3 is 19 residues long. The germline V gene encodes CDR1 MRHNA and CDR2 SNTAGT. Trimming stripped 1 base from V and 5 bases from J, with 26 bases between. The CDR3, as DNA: TGTGCCAGCAGTGACTGCTTGGAGGAGCTGATAATGTGTGGGGAGACCCAGTACTTC. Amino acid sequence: CASSDCLEELIMCGETQYF.